This entry features one T cell receptor (beta chain) sequence. Its antigen is unknown. This entry is derived from a study of identical twins. Study results and caveats: When twins shared out-of-frame alpha sequences, those sequences had excess low generation probability.

One entry per CDR3 protein, called by TCRdb with MiXCR from the 5' RACE reads. The repertoire holds some 100,000 distinct CDR3 sequences, with about 6% as singletons. The CDR3 extends over 12 amino acids. Trimming cost V 0 bases and J 8 bases, with 10 bases left between them. From germline, CDR1 is DFQATT and CDR2 SNEGSKA (reference sequence). This TCR derives from a woman in her forties or fifties in good health. The material sequenced was memory T cells sorted from blood. This sequence joins TRBV20-1 and TRBJ1-1; D remains ambiguous. This chain's CDR3 is CSARDRPAEAFF. The CDR3 DNA reads TGCAGTGCTAGAGATCGCCCGGCCGAAGCTTTCTTT.